The sequence of this TCR beta chain was determined in a study of identical twins. Template switching added a universal primer binding site, and final cDNA carried unique molecular identifiers. Using its own MiXCR run on the 5' RACE reads, TCRdb lists one record per CDR3 protein. The table includes 350,000 to 500,000 distinct CDR3 sequences, roughly 18% detected once. Between the trimmed V and J ends, which lost 0 bases and 1 base, there was a span of 12 bases. The CDR3 consists of 16 residues. CDR1 and CDR2 from the germline V gene are MGHRA and YSYEKL. The sample was naive T cells sorted from blood. This receptor was obtained from a man aged 45-65 years in good health. V and J are TRBV4-1 and TRBJ1-1, with a possible D match to TRBD1 (5 bases). The CDR3: CASSQERYRKNTEAFF. In nucleotides, the CDR3 is TGCGCCAGCAGCCAAGAAAGGTACAGGAAGAACACTGAAGCTTTCTTT.